Given below is one T cell receptor (beta chain) in context. The antigen remains unidentified. Every patient had relapsed following autologous stem cell transplantation, and cohorts differed in brentuximab vedotin exposure. Best responses fell into complete response, partial response or progressive disease. Produced via immunoSEQ multiplex PCR; TCRdb's table is partial and in-frame only. In the table there are under 60,000 clones, just under 75% of which are singletons. This entry belongs to a study of PD-1 blockade in classical Hodgkin lymphoma. Study-wide points: Baseline diversity resembling that of newly diagnosed patients was seen in complete responders. Differences between repertoires have undefined causes, possibly disease activity or prior therapy. Relative to healthy donors, newly diagnosed patients reportedly had lower baseline TCR diversity, which was reported as lower still in relapsed/refractory patients.

Germline V gene sequence: CDR1 SGHTA, CDR2 FQGNSA. V lost 10 bases, J lost 8 bases, and 14 bases lay in between. This CDR3 spans 12 amino acids. This TCR came from a human donor with classical Hodgkin lymphoma. This specimen was peripheral blood mononuclear cells (PBMCs), taken before the second cycle of nivolumab. The rearrangement joins TRBV7-2 to TRBJ1-4, with D possibly matching TRBD1 (5 bases). The CDR3 protein is CATRENGEKLFF. The CDR3 DNA sequence: TGTGCCACCAGGGAGAATGGGGAAAAACTGTTTTTT.